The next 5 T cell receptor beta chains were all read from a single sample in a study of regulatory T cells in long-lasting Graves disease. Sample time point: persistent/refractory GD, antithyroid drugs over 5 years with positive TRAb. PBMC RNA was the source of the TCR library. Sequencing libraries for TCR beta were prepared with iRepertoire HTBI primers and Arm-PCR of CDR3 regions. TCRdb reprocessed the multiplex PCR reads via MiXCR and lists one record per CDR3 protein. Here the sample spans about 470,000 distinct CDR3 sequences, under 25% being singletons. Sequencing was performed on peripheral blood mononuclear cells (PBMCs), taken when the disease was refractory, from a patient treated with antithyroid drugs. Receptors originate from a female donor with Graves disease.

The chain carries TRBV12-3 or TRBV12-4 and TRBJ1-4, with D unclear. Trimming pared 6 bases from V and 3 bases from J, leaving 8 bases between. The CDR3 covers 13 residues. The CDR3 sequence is CASRGPPNEKLFF. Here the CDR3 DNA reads TGTGCCAGCAGAGGCCCCCCTAATGAAAAACTGTTTTTT.

The CDR3 protein is CSAPPGVRNYGYTF. The DNA of the CDR3 is TGCAGTGCTCCGCCTGGGGTGCGGAACTATGGCTACACCTTC. This chain links TRBV20-1 with TRBJ1-2; D call uncertain. The germline V gene has CDR1 DFQATT and CDR2 SNEGSKA (reference sequence). This CDR3 spans 14 amino acids. The V end lost 5 bases, the J end lost 2 bases, and 15 bases lay between the germline ends.

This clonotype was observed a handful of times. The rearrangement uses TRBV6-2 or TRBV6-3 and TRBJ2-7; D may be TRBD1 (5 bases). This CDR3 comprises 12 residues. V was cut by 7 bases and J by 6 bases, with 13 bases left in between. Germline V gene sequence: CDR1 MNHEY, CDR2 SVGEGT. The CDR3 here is CASTANGAEQYF. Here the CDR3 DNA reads TGTGCCAGCACCGCCAATGGGGCCGAGCAGTACTTC.

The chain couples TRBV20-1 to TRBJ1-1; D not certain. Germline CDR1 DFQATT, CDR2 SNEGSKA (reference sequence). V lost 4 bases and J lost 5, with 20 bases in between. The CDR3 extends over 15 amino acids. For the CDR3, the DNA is TGCAGTGCTACCGGACCGGGCCCTCACGGGACTGAAGCTTTCTTT. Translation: CSATGPGPHGTEAFF.

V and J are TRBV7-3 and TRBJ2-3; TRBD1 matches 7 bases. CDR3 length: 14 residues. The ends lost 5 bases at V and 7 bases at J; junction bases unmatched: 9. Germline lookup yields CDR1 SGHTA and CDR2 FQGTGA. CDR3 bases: TGTGCCAGCAGCAAGACAGGGATCGGTAATACGCAGTATTTT. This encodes CASSKTGIGNTQYF.